These 16 T cell receptor beta chains share one sample of origin, sequenced in a study of immune heterogeneity within non-small cell lung tumors. Multiplex PCR (32 V and 13 J primers) was used to amplify the TCR beta CDR3. In TCRdb, the multiplex PCR reads were re-called with MiXCR into one record per CDR3 protein. The sample carries roughly 3,000 distinct CDR3 sequences, 40% to 50% recorded once. Template was bulk tumor genomic DNA, roughly 580 ng per sample. Primary tumors were biopsied several times each, far apart, intraoperatively. Undergoing curative surgery were patients whose non-small cell lung cancer was untreated and newly diagnosed. Sequencing was done on a sample of lung tumor tissue. Source of these receptors: a woman between 45 and 65 years old with non-small cell lung cancer.

J is TRBJ2-7 and V is TRBV10-2, with 16 positions matching TRBD2. Germline V gene data show CDR1 as WSHSY and CDR2 as SAAADI. CDR3 length: 16 residues. Trimming took 4 bases from V and 5 from J; bases not matched to a gene: 5. CDR3 coding DNA: TGCGCCAGCAGTGCATCCGGGACTAGCGGGAGGGACGAGCAGTACTTC. As protein: CASSASGTSGRDEQYF.

V is TRBV7-2 and J is TRBJ2-7; D is unresolved. In germline, CDR1 is SGHTA, CDR2 FQGNSA. Trimming shortened V by 5 bases and J by 2 bases, and 13 bases separated the two germline ends. This CDR3 comprises 14 residues. CDR3 protein: CASSVFSSAYEQYF. CDR3 sequence (DNA): TGTGCCAGCAGCGTTTTTAGTTCGGCCTACGAGCAGTACTTC.

Sample share makes this clonotype medium-sized. V and J are TRBV7-2 and TRBJ2-1; 7 positions agree with TRBD2. V lost 4 bases, J lost 4 bases, and 7 bases stayed unmatched. The CDR3 runs 15 residues. From germline, CDR1 is SGHTA and CDR2 FQGNSA. The CDR3 region is CASSSTGTTYNEQFF. As DNA, the CDR3 is TGTGCCAGCAGCTCAACCGGGACTACTTACAATGAGCAGTTCTTC.

The chain couples TRBV6-1 to TRBJ2-5; D is tentatively TRBD1 or TRBD2 (5 bases each). The length of the CDR3 is 16 residues. V was pared by 2 bases and J by 1 base, with 14 bases between. CDR1 is MNHNS, CDR2 SASEGT, per germline. The CDR3 is CASSEFITGGQETQYF. The CDR3 DNA is TGTGCCAGCAGTGAATTCATCACAGGAGGCCAAGAGACCCAGTACTTC.

This clonotype was found a few times. A much larger clone differs from this one at a single base, so this may be a read error. The chain recombines TRBV12-3 or TRBV12-4 with TRBJ1-5; TRBD1 might be the D (6 bases). This CDR3 spans 15 amino acids. CDR3 nucleotide sequence: TGTGCCAGCACTTCTACAGGGTTTGGCAATCAGCTCCAGCATTTT. Translation: CASTSTGFGNQLQHF.

Regarding this clonotype: A junction end diverges from the germline sequence, so it may reflect a read error. The V and J genes are TRBV10-3 and TRBJ2-3, with 9 positions matching TRBD2. The CDR3 has 17 amino acids. Germline V lookup: CDR1 ENHRY, CDR2 SYGVKD. The CDR3 nucleotides are TGCGCCATCAGTCCGGGGGGGGGCGGGGGGGCCGCAGATACGCAGTATTTT. It encodes CAISPGGGGGAADTQYF.

This clonotype is classed as medium-sized (0.01 to 0.1%). V usage is TRBV6-2 or TRBV6-3 and J usage is TRBJ2-2; D uncertain. Per the germline V gene, CDR1 is MNHEY and CDR2 is SVGEGT. Trimming cost V 0 bases and J 6 bases, with 11 bases left between them. This CDR3 region has 15 residues. CDR3 DNA: TGTGCCAGCAGTTACTCGACACCCCCAGCCGGGGAGCTGTTTTTT. It is translated as CASSYSTPPAGELFF.

The chain employs TRBV5-1 and TRBJ2-3; 10 bases match TRBD1. Germline-derived CDR1 and CDR2 are SGHRS and YFSETQ. This CDR3 has 15 amino acids. After removal of 4 bases from V and 4 bases from J, the junction contained 6 bases not matched to a gene. In DNA form, the CDR3 reads TGCGCCAGCAGCCTCCAGGACAGGGGGGCAGATACGCAGTATTTT. Translation gives CASSLQDRGADTQYF.

This clonotype was counted a few times. The J gene is TRBJ2-2, the V gene TRBV5-6; no clear D. Trimming took off 3 bases at V and 4 bases at J, with 10 bases between the two ends. The CDR3 is 14 residues long. Germline V gene lookup returns CDR1 SGHDT and CDR2 YYEEEE. The CDR3 coding sequence is TGTGCCAGCAGCTGGTCGTCCGGCACCGGGGAGCTGTTTTTT. It translates to CASSWSSGTGELFF.

About this clonotype: This could be a read error, since a much larger clone is one nucleotide away. This chain joins TRBV7-9 and TRBJ2-5, with TRBD1 as a possible D gene (5 bases). CDR1 is SEHNR and CDR2 is FQNEAQ in the germline V gene (reference sequence). This CDR3 is built from 17 residues. The CDR3, as DNA: TGTGCCAGCAGCTTAGCTACAGGCGGAATGTACCAAGAGAACCAGTACTTC. It codes for CASSLATGGMYQENQYF.

In this sample, this clonotype is medium-sized. The chain has TRBV6-1 and TRBJ2-7; D may match TRBD1 or TRBD2 (5 bases each). V lost 8 bases, J lost 3 bases, and 11 bases lay in between. The CDR3 totals 12 residues. CDR1 and CDR2 from the germline V gene are MNHNS and SASEGT. In DNA, the CDR3 is TGTGCCAGCGGGAGAAGGGGCTACGAGCAGTACTTC. Its translation: CASGRRGYEQYF.

This chain connects TRBV11-1 to TRBJ2-3; D may correspond to TRBD1 or TRBD2 (5 bases each). V shed 5 bases and J shed 4 bases, with 13 bases lying between them. The germline V gene encodes CDR1 SGHAT and CDR2 FQDESV (reference sequence). CDR3 length equals 14 residues. DNA of the CDR3: TGTGCCAGCAGCCTGTGGGGGAGCTCAGATACGCAGTATTTT. It translates to CASSLWGSSDTQYF. The complete variable domain, with remaining parts taken from reference TRBV11-1 and TRBJ2-3, reads EAEVAQSPRYKITEKSQAVAFWCDPISGHATLYWYRQILGQGPELLVQFQDESVVDDSQLPKDRFSAERLKGVDSTLKIQPAELGDSAMYLCASSLWGSSDTQYFGPGTRLTVL.

Judged by abundance, this clonotype is medium-sized. This rearrangement joins TRBV5-1 to TRBJ2-2; the D gene is possibly TRBD1 (7 bases). The V gene's germline CDR1 is SGHRS and CDR2 YFSETQ. This CDR3 region has 14 residues. V dropped 4 bases and J dropped 7 bases, with 14 bases sitting between them. CDR3 nucleotides: TGCGCCAGCAGCCTCAGGGGGGTGAGCGGGGAGCTGTTTTTT. Amino acid sequence: CASSLRGVSGELFF.

The chain couples TRBV12-3 or TRBV12-4 to TRBJ2-3; 7 bases map to TRBD1. The CDR3 contains 14 residues. V dropped 6 bases and J dropped 2; count of bases not matched to a gene: 5. The DNA of the CDR3 is TGTGCCAGCAGCCGGGACAGATACACAGATACGCAGTATTTT. It encodes CASSRDRYTDTQYF.

The V and J genes are TRBV28 and TRBJ1-1; D gene unclear. CDR3 length: 16 residues. Per germline, CDR1 MDHEN and CDR2 SYDVKM. The V gene lost 3 bases and the J gene lost 0 bases, with 14 bases spanning the gap. The CDR3 here is CASSFPQRGMNTEAFF. The CDR3 region has the DNA TGTGCCAGCAGTTTTCCCCAACGGGGAATGAACACTGAAGCTTTCTTT.

This clonotype is medium-sized in the sample. This sequence joins TRBV6-1 and TRBJ1-2; no clear D. The CDR3 extends over 13 amino acids. Per the germline V gene, CDR1 is MNHNS and CDR2 is SASEGT. V lost 4 bases to trimming and J lost 4 bases, with 10 bases between them. The CDR3 DNA reads TGTGCCAGCAGTGCAGAGGGCGTCTATGGCTACACCTTC. Translated: CASSAEGVYGYTF.